The 21 T cell receptor beta chains below were found in one sample sequenced in a study of post-analysis software for immune sequencing data. Unique molecular identifiers had been added to the TCR beta cDNA libraries. One entry per CDR3 protein, called by TCRdb with MiXCR from the PCR reads. The profile shows hundreds of thousands of distinct CDR3 sequences, approximately 59% of them singletons. Study findings and constraints: The five TRBV segments detected at higher frequency in patients than in controls included TRBV5-6, TRBV5-1 and TRBV20-1.

Their recognized antigens are unknown. The sequencing input was blood. The receptors shown here come from a girl under 10 years old with multiple sclerosis.

This sequence joins TRBV7-2 and TRBJ2-1; 14 positions agree with TRBD2. Germline values: CDR1 SGHTA, CDR2 FQGNSA. V shed 5 bases and J 5 bases; nucleotides not matched to a gene: 5. The CDR3 spans 16 residues. CDR3 residues: CASSIRLAGGNNEQFF. Here the CDR3 DNA reads TGTGCCAGCAGCATCAGACTAGCGGGGGGGAACAATGAGCAGTTCTTC.

The V and J genes are TRBV6-2 or TRBV6-3 and TRBJ1-1; D not resolved. The germline CDR1 and CDR2 sequences are MNHEY and SVGEGT. The CDR3 is 15 amino acids. V gave up 6 bases and J gave up 2 bases, with 16 bases separating them. CDR3 DNA: TGTGCCAGCAGGACGGGCCCGGGTTCAAACACTGAAGCTTTCTTT. It is translated as CASRTGPGSNTEAFF.

V is TRBV4-3 and J is TRBJ2-4, with 7 bases matching TRBD1. Per the germline V gene, CDR1 is LGHNA and CDR2 is YSLEER. The trim removed 0 bases at V and 8 bases at J, leaving 7 bases unmatched. The CDR3 covers 15 residues. The CDR3 here is CASSQEQGVGDIQYF. In DNA form, the CDR3 reads TGCGCCAGCAGCCAAGAGCAGGGGGTTGGGGACATTCAGTACTTC.

A note on this clonotype: The junction departs from the called germline gene at one end, perhaps through a read error. CDR3 sequence (DNA): TGCGCCAGCAGTCAGACAGGGGTTAACCATGGCTACACCTTC. This gives the protein CASSQTGVNHGYTF. The gene calls are TRBV12-3 or TRBV12-4 and TRBJ1-2; 8 nucleotides line up with TRBD1. The CDR3 extends over 14 amino acids.

V gene TRBV10-3 combines with J gene TRBJ2-4, with TRBD2 matching over 9 bases. Matching the DNA end better, TRBJ2-7 makes the J call doubtful. The CDR3 sequence is 14 residues long. Germline assignment: CDR1 ENHRY and CDR2 SYGVKD. The CDR3 sequence: CAIGSSGASYEQYF. CDR3 DNA sequence: TGTGCCATCGGGTCTAGCGGGGCTTCCTACGAGCAGTACTTC.

This clonotype was observed a few times. This sequence joins TRBV12-3 or TRBV12-4 and TRBJ2-7; 8 nucleotides agree with TRBD1. The J call may be mistaken, given a closer DNA end match to TRBJ2-5. This CDR3 contains 14 residues. The CDR3 spells CASSLGTGLETQYF. DNA for the CDR3: TGTGCCAGCAGTTTAGGGACAGGGTTAGAGACCCAGTACTTC.

The V and J genes are TRBV6-5 and TRBJ2-3, with TRBD1 identical over 11 bases. With 7 bases clipped from V and 2 bases from J, the junction kept 5 bases outside the gene matches. This CDR3 contains 15 residues. Germline-derived CDR1 and CDR2 are MNHEY and SVGAGI. CDR3 amino acids: CASTGDRGFTDTQYF. CDR3 DNA sequence: TGTGCCAGCACAGGGGACAGGGGGTTCACAGATACGCAGTATTTT.

As for this clonotype: Sequence at one end of the junction differs from germline and may be a read error. The V gene is TRBV5-1, the J gene TRBJ2-1; D gene uncertain. This CDR3 spans 12 amino acids. Per germline, CDR1 SGHRS and CDR2 YFSETQ. CDR3 DNA: TGCGCCAGCACTGGCTCCAACAATGAGCAGTTCTTC. This translates into CASTGSNNEQFF.

CDR3 DNA: TGTGCCAGCCTCGGAGCAGGGCGTAATGAGCAGTTCTTC. It is translated as CASLGAGRNEQFF. The J gene is TRBJ2-1, the V gene TRBV7-6; D is possibly TRBD1 (5 bases). This CDR3 region has 13 residues. V shed 8 bases and J shed 7 bases, with 15 bases lying between them. Germline values: CDR1 SGHVS, CDR2 FNYEAQ.

The chain employs TRBV9 and TRBJ2-1; D is perhaps TRBD1 (6 bases). The V gene's germline CDR1 is SGDLS and CDR2 YYNGEE. The CDR3 contains 15 residues. The V gene lost 2 bases and the J gene lost 3 bases, with 12 bases spanning the gap. DNA of the CDR3: TGTGCCAGCAGCGTTAGGGGGTCCCACTACAATGAGCAGTTCTTC. Amino acid sequence: CASSVRGSHYNEQFF.

This clonotype was seen more than once but under ten times. V and J are TRBV20-1 and TRBJ2-1; the match to TRBD2 covers 7 bases. This CDR3 region has 13 residues. Germline V gene data show CDR1 as DFQATT and CDR2 as SNEGSKA (reference sequence). With 3 bases clipped from V and 4 bases from J, the junction kept 3 bases outside the gene matches. CDR3 amino acids: CSARGREYNEQFF. The CDR3 nucleotides read TGCAGTGCTAGGGGGAGGGAGTACAATGAGCAGTTCTTC.

This chain links TRBV7-9 with TRBJ2-3, with 9 bases fitting TRBD2. The CDR3 consists of 16 residues. V shed 4 bases, J shed 0 bases, and the junction held 5 bases outside the gene matches. Germline-derived CDR1 and CDR2 are SEHNR and FQNEAQ (reference sequence). The CDR3, as DNA: TGTGCCAGCAGCTCTCCGGGACTAGCCAGCACAGATACGCAGTATTTT. It codes for CASSSPGLASTDTQYF.

The chain combines TRBV6-2 or TRBV6-3 with TRBJ1-1, with D perhaps TRBD1 (6 bases). Deletions cut 2 bases from V and 1 base from J, with 17 bases between. Germline V gene lookup returns CDR1 MNHEY and CDR2 SVGEGT. The CDR3 runs 17 residues. DNA of the CDR3: TGTGCCAGCAGTTACACTCCCCTGGCAGGGGAGAACACTGAAGCTTTCTTT. The encoded protein is CASSYTPLAGENTEAFF.

This rearrangement joins TRBV24-1 to TRBJ2-1, with TRBD1 matching over 9 bases. Germline V gene sequence: CDR1 KGHDR, CDR2 SFDVKD. The V gene end was trimmed by 2 bases and the J gene end by 5 bases; junction bases not matched to a gene: 3. The CDR3 totals 15 residues. CDR3 region: CATSDWDRANNEQFF. The CDR3 DNA follows: TGTGCCACCAGTGATTGGGACAGGGCAAACAATGAGCAGTTCTTC.

The chain joins TRBV7-3 to TRBJ2-3; perhaps D is TRBD1 or TRBD2 (6 bases each). Trimming left V 6 bases short and J 1 base short, with 20 bases between. CDR3 length: 17 residues. CDR1 and CDR2 (germline): SGHTA, FQGTGA. CDR3 sequence reads: CASSQGPGARGTDTQYF. The DNA of the CDR3 is TGTGCCAGCAGTCAAGGACCGGGGGCACGGGGCACAGATACGCAGTATTTT.

This sequence joins TRBV12-5 and TRBJ2-7; 8 bases fit TRBD1. The V gene's germline CDR1 is LGHNT and CDR2 FRNRAP. V lost 0 bases, J lost 9 bases, and 10 bases stayed unmatched. The CDR3 runs to 15 residues. In DNA form, the CDR3 reads TGTGCTAGTGGTTTGGTACCTCCCGGACAGGGAGGGCAGTACTTC. This encodes CASGLVPPGQGGQYF.

The chain recombines TRBV10-2 with TRBJ1-5, with TRBD1 matching over 7 bases. The CDR3 consists of 16 residues. Trimming at V came to 6 bases and at J to 0 bases, leaving 8 bases not matched to a gene. The germline V gene has CDR1 WSHSY and CDR2 SAAADI. The CDR3 nucleotides are TGCGCCAGCAGGGATGACAGGGCTACTAGCAATCAGCCCCAGCATTTT. Translation: CASRDDRATSNQPQHF.

This clonotype turned up a few times. A read error may explain this, as a much larger clone is one base away. The chain carries TRBV29-1 and TRBJ2-7; D tentatively fits TRBD1 or TRBD2 (6 bases each). The CDR3 sequence is 12 residues long. V was clipped by 4 bases and J by 1 base, with 8 bases between them. Germline V gives CDR1 SQVTM, CDR2 ANQGSEA. CDR3 in amino acids: CSVVGGSYEQYF. The CDR3 nucleotides are TGCAGCGTTGTAGGGGGGTCCTACGAGCAGTACTTC.

The gene calls are TRBV21-1 and TRBJ2-5; the tabulated D call, TRBD1, remains unverified against the DNA. TRBV21-1 is tagged as a pseudogene. The CDR3 has 15 amino acids. CDR3 DNA sequence: TGTGCCAGCAGCAAAGCGGCAGGGGGCGTTGAGACCCAGTACTTC. Amino acids: CASSKAAGGVETQYF.

This clonotype has only a few counts. This chain connects TRBV6-5 to TRBJ2-6; D is unclear. The CDR3 consists of 15 residues. Trimming left V 0 bases short and J 0 bases short, with 3 bases between. CDR1 MNHEY and CDR2 SVGAGI come from the germline V gene. The CDR3 protein is CASSYSSSGANVLTF. The DNA for the CDR3 is TGTGCCAGCAGTTACTCGTCCTCTGGGGCCAACGTCCTGACTTTC.

This chain links TRBV29-1 with TRBJ2-1; 8 positions match TRBD2. CDR1 and CDR2 (germline): SQVTM, ANQGSEA. V shed 7 bases, J shed 1 base, and the junction held 6 bases outside the gene matches. There are 14 residues in the CDR3. This CDR3 is CSGNSGTSYNEQFF. The CDR3, as DNA: TGCAGCGGCAATAGCGGGACTTCCTACAATGAGCAGTTCTTC.